The 15 T cell receptor beta chains in this list originate from one sample, sequenced in a study of monozygotic twins with inflammatory bowel disease. Following a re-call of the 5' RACE reads, TCRdb has one entry per CDR3 protein and lacks DNA. This repertoire includes some 150,000 distinct CDR3 sequences. Sequencing was performed on blood. The receptors come from a human donor with ulcerative colitis or Crohn's disease, or a healthy co-twin of an affected twin (not recorded which).

The J gene is TRBJ1-6, the V gene TRBV12-3 or TRBV12-4; the TCRdb D gene call, TRBD1, has no DNA to confirm it. The CDR3 is made up of 14 amino acids. This CDR3 is CASSPWGVNSPLHF.

The V gene is TRBV7-6, the J gene TRBJ1-1. The CDR3 contains 14 residues. Per the germline V gene, CDR1 is SGHVS and CDR2 is FNYEAQ. CDR3 residues: CASSLAGPRTEAFF.

V is TRBV30 and J is TRBJ2-7; without DNA, the TCRdb call of TRBD1 cannot be checked. This CDR3 region has 14 residues. Germline CDR1 and CDR2: GTSNPN and SVGIG (reference sequence). This CDR3 reads CAWSPGQGPSEQYF.

This chain joins TRBV18 and TRBJ1-5. This CDR3 contains 16 residues. Germline lookup yields CDR1 KGHSH and CDR2 LQKENI. The chain's CDR3 is CASSLQGARNNQPQHF.

This rearrangement joins TRBV18 to TRBJ1-2; with no DNA, the TCRdb D assignment of TRBD1 cannot be verified. Germline CDR1 KGHSH, CDR2 LQKENI. This CDR3 has 16 amino acids. CDR3 sequence: CASSPNTGTGGYGYTF.

The chain uses TRBV5-4 and TRBJ2-2. The CDR3 has 17 amino acids. CDR1 is SGHNT, CDR2 YYREEE, per germline (reference sequence). CDR3 sequence reads: CASSSQGGTGNTGELFF.

The gene calls are TRBV7-9 and TRBJ2-7; TCRdb outputs TRBD2, but without DNA this stays unchecked. Germline V gene lookup returns CDR1 SEHNR and CDR2 FQNEAQ (reference sequence). CDR3 length: 15 residues. The CDR3: CASSLEFSGSYEQYF.

The gene calls are TRBV20-1 and TRBJ2-7. This CDR3 spans 11 amino acids. In germline, CDR1 is DFQATT, CDR2 SNEGSKA (reference sequence). CDR3 residues: CSASRVYEQYF.

The chain joins TRBV20-1 to TRBJ1-2. Germline values: CDR1 DFQATT, CDR2 SNEGSKA (reference sequence). The CDR3 extends over 14 amino acids. CDR3: CSAITSTSEYGYTF.

The rearrangement uses TRBV7-2 and TRBJ2-3; the TCRdb D gene call, TRBD2, has no DNA to confirm it. This CDR3 has 16 residues. Germline CDR1 and CDR2: SGHTA and FQGNSA. The CDR3 sequence: CASSLLLAGGGDTQYF.

The chain employs TRBV5-5 and TRBJ2-7; the D call from TCRdb, TRBD1, cannot be confirmed without DNA. The V gene's germline CDR1 is SGHKS and CDR2 YYEKEE (reference sequence). The CDR3 sequence is 14 residues long. The CDR3 reads CASSLGVNSYEQYF.

The V and J genes are TRBV5-6 and TRBJ2-5. The CDR3 covers 13 residues. Germline values: CDR1 SGHDT, CDR2 YYEEEE. The CDR3 here is CASGLDYQETQYF.

The chain has TRBV5-1 and TRBJ2-7; the D call from TCRdb, TRBD1, cannot be confirmed without DNA. Per the germline V gene, CDR1 is SGHRS and CDR2 is YFSETQ. The CDR3 is 14 amino acids. The CDR3 region is CASSLGQGSGEQYF.

The V and J genes are TRBV6-1 and TRBJ2-5; the D call of TRBD1 rests on TCRdb alone, since no DNA is present to check it. This CDR3 has 15 amino acids. Germline lookup yields CDR1 MNHNS and CDR2 SASEGT. CDR3 region: CASSEGSGVEETQYF.

This sequence joins TRBV7-3 and TRBJ1-3. There are 13 residues in the CDR3. Germline CDR1 is SGHTA and CDR2 is FQGTGA. The CDR3 loop is CASQRGSGNTIYF.